This T cell receptor beta chain stems from a study of CD8+CD57+ T cells in acquired aplastic anemia. This clonotype was seen once. Lacking the conserved final phenylalanine or tryptophan, this CDR3 likely reflects a read error. Deletions cut 5 bases from V and 4 bases from J, with 11 bases between. The CDR3 has 13 amino acids. CDR1 and CDR2 (germline): SGHTA, FQGTGA. Genomic DNA, serving as template, underwent TCR beta VDJ and CDR3 profiling. In TCRdb, the reads were re-called with MiXCR into one record per CDR3 protein. The data contain about 62,000 distinct CDR3 sequences, less than 65% of them seen just once; the ten biggest clones take up roughly 2.5%.

This chain connects TRBV7-3 to TRBJ1-2; tentatively, D is TRBD1 (5 bases). The sample consisted of sorted CD4+, CD8+, or CD8+CD57+ T cells (not recorded which) from PBMCs. The clonotype comes from a human donor in good health, serving as a control. CDR3 DNA: TGTGCCAGCAGCGACGGGACCGGCTATGGCTACACCCTC. Protein sequence: CASSDGTGYGYTL.